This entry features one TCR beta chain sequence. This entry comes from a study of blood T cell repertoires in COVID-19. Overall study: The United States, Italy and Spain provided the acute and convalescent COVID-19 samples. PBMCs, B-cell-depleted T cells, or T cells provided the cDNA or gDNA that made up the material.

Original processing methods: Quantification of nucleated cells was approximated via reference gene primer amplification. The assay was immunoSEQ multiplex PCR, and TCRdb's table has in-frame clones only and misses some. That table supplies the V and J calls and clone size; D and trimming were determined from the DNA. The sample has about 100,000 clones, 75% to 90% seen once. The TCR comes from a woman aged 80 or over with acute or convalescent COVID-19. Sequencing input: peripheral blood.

Written as DNA, the CDR3 is TGCGCCAGCAGCTTGGACAACTCTGGGGCCAACGTCCTGACTTTC. This codes for CASSLDNSGANVLTF. The chain recombines TRBV5-1 with TRBJ2-6, with D uncertain. The V gene's germline CDR1 is SGHRS and CDR2 YFSETQ. V was pared by 0 bases and J by 0 bases, with 4 bases between. This CDR3 is built from 15 residues.